This T cell receptor (beta chain) was found in a study of identical twins. Overall study results and limits: Conclusions were based on cross-sectional statistical analysis, without following the same donors. Modelling underestimated the level of out-of-frame TCR alpha sharing observed in monozygotic twins.

TCRdb reprocessed the 5' RACE reads via MiXCR and lists one record per CDR3 protein. There are a few hundred thousand distinct CDR3 sequences in the sample; roughly 15% occur only once, and roughly 0.43% lies in the top ten. This clonotype has only a few counts. The antigen remains unidentified. CDR3 length: 15 amino acids. Germline V gene lookup returns CDR1 MNHEY and CDR2 SMNVEV (reference sequence). Trimming removed 10 bases at V and 2 bases at J, with 19 bases between. These data were likewise used in another study, on yellow fever vaccine responses in identical twins.

The chain is built from TRBV27 and TRBJ2-3; D not resolved. The sequencing sample was made of CD4+ T cells sorted from blood. The clonotype comes from a woman aged 18-35 years in good health. The chain's CDR3 is CAILWPSGPTDTQYF. The CDR3 coding sequence is TGTGCCATTCTCTGGCCCAGTGGGCCCACAGATACGCAGTATTTT.